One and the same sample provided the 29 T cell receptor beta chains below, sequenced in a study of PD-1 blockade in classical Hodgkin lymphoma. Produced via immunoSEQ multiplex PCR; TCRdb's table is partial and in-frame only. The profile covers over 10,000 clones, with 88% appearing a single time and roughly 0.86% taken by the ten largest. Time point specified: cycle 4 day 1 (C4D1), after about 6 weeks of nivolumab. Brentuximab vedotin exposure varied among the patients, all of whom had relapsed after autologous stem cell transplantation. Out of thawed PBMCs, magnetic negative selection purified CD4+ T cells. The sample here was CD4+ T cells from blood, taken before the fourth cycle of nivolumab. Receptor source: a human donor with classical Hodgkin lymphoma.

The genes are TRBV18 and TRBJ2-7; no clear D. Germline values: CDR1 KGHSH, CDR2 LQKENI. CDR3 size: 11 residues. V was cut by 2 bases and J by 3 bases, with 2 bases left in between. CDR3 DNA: TGTGCCAGCTCACCAGGCTACGAGCAGTACTTC. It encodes CASSPGYEQYF.

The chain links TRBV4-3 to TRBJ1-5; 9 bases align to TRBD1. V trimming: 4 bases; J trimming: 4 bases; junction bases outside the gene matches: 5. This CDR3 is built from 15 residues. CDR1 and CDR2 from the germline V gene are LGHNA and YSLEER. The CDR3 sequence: CASSRTGTGNQPQHF. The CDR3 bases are TGCGCCAGCAGCCGAACCGGGACAGGGAATCAGCCCCAGCATTTT.

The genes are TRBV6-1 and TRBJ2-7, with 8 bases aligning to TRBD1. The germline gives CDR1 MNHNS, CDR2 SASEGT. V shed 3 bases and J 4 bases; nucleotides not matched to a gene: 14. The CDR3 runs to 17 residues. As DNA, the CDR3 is TGTGCCAGCAGTGAGCTCAAACCTCGGACAGGGAATTACGAGCAGTACTTC. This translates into CASSELKPRTGNYEQYF.

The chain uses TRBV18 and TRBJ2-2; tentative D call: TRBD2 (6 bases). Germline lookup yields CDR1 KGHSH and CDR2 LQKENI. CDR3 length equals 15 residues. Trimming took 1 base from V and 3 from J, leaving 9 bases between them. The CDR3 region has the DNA TGTGCCAGCTCACCACGGAGGGCAGACACCGGGGAGCTGTTTTTT. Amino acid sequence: CASSPRRADTGELFF.

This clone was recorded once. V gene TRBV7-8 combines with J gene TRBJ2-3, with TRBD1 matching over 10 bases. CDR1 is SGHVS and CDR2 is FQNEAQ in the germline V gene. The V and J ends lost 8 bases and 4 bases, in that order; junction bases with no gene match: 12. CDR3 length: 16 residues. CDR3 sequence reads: CASSLGTGDLADTQYF. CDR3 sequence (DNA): TGTGCCAGCTCGCTCGGGACAGGGGATTTAGCAGATACGCAGTATTTT.

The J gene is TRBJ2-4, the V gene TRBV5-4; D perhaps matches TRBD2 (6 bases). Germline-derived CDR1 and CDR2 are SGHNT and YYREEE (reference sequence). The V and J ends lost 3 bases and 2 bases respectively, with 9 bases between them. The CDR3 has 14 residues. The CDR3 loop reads CASSSGGTKNIQYF. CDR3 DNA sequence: TGTGCCAGCAGCTCTGGGGGGACCAAAAACATTCAGTACTTC.

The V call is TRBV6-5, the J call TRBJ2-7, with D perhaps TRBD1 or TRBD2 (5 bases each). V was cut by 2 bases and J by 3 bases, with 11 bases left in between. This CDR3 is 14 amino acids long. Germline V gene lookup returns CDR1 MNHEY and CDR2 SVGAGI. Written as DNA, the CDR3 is TGTGCCAGCAGTTACGGGGGTCTTGGCTACGAGCAGTACTTC. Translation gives CASSYGGLGYEQYF.

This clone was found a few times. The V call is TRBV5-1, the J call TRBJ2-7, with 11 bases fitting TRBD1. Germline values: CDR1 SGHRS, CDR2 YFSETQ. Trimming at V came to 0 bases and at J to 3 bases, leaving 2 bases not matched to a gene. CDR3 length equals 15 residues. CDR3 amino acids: CASSLGGTGGYEQYF. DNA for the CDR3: TGCGCCAGCAGCTTGGGCGGGACAGGGGGCTACGAGCAGTACTTC.

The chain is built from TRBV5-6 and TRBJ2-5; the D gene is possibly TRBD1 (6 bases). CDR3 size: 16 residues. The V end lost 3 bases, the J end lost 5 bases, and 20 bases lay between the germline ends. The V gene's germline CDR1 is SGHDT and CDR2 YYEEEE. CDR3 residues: CASSSSYRQVLETQYF. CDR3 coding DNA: TGTGCCAGCAGCTCAAGTTACCGACAGGTCCTGGAGACCCAGTACTTC.

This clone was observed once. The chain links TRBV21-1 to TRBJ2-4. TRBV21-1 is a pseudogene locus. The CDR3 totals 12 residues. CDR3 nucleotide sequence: TGTGCCAGCTCGGAAGGCAAAAACATTCAGTACTTC. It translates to CASSEGKNIQYF.

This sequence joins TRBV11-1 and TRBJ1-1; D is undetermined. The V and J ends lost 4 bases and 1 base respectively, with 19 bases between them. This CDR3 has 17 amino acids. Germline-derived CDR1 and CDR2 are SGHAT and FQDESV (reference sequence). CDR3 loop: CASSSSMGSPRNTEAFF. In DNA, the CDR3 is TGTGCCAGCAGCTCATCCATGGGGAGCCCTAGGAACACTGAAGCTTTCTTT.

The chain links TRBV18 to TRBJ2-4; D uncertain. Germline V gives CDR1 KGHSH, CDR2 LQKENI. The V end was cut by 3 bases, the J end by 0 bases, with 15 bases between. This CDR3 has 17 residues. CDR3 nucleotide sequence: TGTGCCAGCTCACCGGTTGTGGGTCCGTCAGCCAAAAACATTCAGTACTTC. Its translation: CASSPVVGPSAKNIQYF.

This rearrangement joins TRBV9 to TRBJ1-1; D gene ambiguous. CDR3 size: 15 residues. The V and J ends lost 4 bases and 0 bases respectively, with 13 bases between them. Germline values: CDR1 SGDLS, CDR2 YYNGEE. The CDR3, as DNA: TGTGCCAGCAGCCCAGACCCGGTCATGAACACTGAAGCTTTCTTT. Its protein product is CASSPDPVMNTEAFF.

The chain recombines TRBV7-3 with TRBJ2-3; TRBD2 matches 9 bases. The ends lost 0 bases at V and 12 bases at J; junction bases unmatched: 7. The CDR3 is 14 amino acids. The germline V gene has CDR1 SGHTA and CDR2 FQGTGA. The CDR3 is CASSLTQSGGPQYF. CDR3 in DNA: TGTGCCAGCAGCTTAACGCAGAGCGGGGGGCCTCAGTATTTT.

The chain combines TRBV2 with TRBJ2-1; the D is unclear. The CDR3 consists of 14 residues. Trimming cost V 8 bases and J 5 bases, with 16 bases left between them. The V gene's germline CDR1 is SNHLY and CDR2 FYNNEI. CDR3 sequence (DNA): TGTGCCAGCGATCTAACCAGGATCGACAATGAGCAGTTCTTC. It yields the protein CASDLTRIDNEQFF.

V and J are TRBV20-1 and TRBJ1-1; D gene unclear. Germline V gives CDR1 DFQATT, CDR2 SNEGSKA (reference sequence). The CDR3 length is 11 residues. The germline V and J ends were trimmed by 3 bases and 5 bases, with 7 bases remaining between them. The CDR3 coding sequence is TGCAGTGCTAGGGGGTGGACTGAAGCTTTCTTT. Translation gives CSARGWTEAFF.

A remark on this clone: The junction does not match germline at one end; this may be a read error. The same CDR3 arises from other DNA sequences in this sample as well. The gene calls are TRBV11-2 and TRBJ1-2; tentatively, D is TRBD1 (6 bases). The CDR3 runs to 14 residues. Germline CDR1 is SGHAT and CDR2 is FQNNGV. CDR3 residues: CASSPTTGIYGYTF. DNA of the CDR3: TGCGCCAGCAGCCCAACAACAGGGATCTATGGCTACACCTTC.

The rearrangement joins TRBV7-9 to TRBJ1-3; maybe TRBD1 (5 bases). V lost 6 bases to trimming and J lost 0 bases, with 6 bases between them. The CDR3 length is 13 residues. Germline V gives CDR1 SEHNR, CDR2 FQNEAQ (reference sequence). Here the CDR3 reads CASRGDSGNTIYF. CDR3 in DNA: TGTGCCAGCAGGGGGGACTCTGGAAACACCATATATTTT.

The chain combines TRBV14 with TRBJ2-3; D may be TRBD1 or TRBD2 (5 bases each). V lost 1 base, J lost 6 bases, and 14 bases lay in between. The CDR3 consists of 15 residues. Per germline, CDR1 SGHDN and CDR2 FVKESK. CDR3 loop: CASSQGDQPSDTQYF. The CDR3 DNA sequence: TGTGCCAGCAGCCAAGGGGACCAACCCTCGGATACGCAGTATTTT.

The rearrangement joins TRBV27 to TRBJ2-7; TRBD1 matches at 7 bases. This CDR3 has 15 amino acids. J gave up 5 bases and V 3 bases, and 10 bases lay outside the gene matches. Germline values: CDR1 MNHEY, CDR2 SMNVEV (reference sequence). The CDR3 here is CASSLLGTEGDEQYF. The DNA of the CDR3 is TGTGCCAGCAGTTTGCTCGGGACAGAGGGGGACGAGCAGTACTTC.

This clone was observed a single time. The chain's CDR3 is CASSTRGGQINTEAFF. CDR3 nucleotide sequence: TGTGCCAGCTCAACGCGGGGCGGACAGATAAACACTGAAGCTTTCTTT. The chain has TRBV28 and TRBJ1-1, with D possibly being TRBD1 (6 bases). The V gene lost 8 bases and the J gene lost 2 bases, with 21 bases spanning the gap. Germline CDR1 MDHEN, CDR2 SYDVKM. This CDR3 has 16 amino acids.

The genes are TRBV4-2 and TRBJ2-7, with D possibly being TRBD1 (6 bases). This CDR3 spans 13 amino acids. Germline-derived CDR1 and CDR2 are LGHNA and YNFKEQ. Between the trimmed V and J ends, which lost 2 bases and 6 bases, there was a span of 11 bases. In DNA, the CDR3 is TGTGCCAGCAGCCAAACAGGGTCGGGCGAGCAGTACTTC. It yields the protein CASSQTGSGEQYF.

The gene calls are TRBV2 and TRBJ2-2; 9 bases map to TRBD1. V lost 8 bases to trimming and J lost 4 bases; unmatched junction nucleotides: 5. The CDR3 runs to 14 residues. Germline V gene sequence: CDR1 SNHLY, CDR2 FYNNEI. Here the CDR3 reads CASGQGSRTGELFF. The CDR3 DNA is TGTGCCAGCGGACAGGGGAGTCGCACCGGGGAGCTGTTTTTT. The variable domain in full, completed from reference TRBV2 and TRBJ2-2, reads EPEVTQTPSHQVTQMGQEVILRCVPISNHLYFYWYRQILGQKVEFLVSFYNNEISEKSEIFDDQFSVERPDGSNFTLKIRSTKLEDSAMYFCASGQGSRTGELFFGEGSRLTVL.

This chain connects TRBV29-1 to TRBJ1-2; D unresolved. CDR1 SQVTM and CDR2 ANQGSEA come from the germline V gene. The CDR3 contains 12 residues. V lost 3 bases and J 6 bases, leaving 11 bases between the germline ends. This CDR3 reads CSVEGTLDGYTF. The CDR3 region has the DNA TGCAGCGTTGAGGGTACCCTCGATGGCTACACCTTC.

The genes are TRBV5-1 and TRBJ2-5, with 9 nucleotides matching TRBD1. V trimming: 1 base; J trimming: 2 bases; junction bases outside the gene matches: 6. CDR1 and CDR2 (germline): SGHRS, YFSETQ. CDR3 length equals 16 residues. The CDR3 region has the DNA TGCGCCAGCAGCTTGTCCCAAGGGACAGGGCAAGAGACCCAGTACTTC. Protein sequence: CASSLSQGTGQETQYF.

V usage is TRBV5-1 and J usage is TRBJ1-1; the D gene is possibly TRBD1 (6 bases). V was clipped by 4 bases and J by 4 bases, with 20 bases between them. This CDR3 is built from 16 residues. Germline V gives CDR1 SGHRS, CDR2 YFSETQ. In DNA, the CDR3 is TGCGCCAGCAGCCTTTCTGGGGGGGCAGTGGTCACTGAAGCTTTCTTT. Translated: CASSLSGGAVVTEAFF. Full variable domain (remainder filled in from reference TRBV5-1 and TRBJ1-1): KAGVTQTPRYLIKTRGQQVTLSCSPISGHRSVSWYQQTPGQGLQFLFEYFSETQRNKGNFPGRFSGRQFSNSRSEMNVSTLELGDSALYLCASSLSGGAVVTEAFFGQGTRLTVV.

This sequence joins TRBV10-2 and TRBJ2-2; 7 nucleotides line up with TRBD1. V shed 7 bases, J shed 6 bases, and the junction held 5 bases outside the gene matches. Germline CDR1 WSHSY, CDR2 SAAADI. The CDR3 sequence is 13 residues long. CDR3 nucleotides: TGCGCCAGCAACTACAGGGGCGCCGGGGAGCTGTTTTTT. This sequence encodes CASNYRGAGELFF.

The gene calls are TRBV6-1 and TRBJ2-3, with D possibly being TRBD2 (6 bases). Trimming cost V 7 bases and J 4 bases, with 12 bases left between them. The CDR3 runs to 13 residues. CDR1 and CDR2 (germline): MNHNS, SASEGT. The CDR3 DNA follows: TGTGCCAGCAAGTCCGGGAGTCCAGATACGCAGTATTTT. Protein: CASKSGSPDTQYF.

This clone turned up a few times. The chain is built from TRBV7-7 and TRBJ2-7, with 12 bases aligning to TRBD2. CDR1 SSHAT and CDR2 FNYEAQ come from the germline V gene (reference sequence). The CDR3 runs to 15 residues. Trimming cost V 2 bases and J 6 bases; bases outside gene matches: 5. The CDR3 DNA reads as TGTGCCAGCAGCTTACTAGCGGGAGGGCCGAGCGAGCAGTACTTC. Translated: CASSLLAGGPSEQYF.